This passage covers 13 T cell receptor beta chains from one sample sequenced in a study of CD8 T cells in ankylosing spondylitis. TCRdb redid the calling of the 5' RACE reads with MiXCR, one entry per CDR3 protein. The repertoire consists of approximately 250,000 distinct CDR3 sequences, with roughly 10% occurring once and the leading ten covering about 2.8%. Source material: blood, either unsorted or a sorted T cell fraction (not recorded which). These receptors were obtained from a male donor with ankylosing spondylitis or in good health (not recorded which).

This clonotype was seen ten or more times. The chain recombines TRBV20-1 with TRBJ1-2; tentative D call: TRBD1 (6 bases). Germline-derived CDR1 and CDR2 are DFQATT and SNEGSKA (reference sequence). There are 14 residues in the CDR3. The germline V and J ends were trimmed by 0 bases and 1 base, with 9 bases remaining between them. The CDR3, as DNA: TGCAGTGCTAGAGAACAGGGATTTAACTATGGCTACACCTTC. This gives the protein CSAREQGFNYGYTF.

V and J are TRBV12-3 or TRBV12-4 and TRBJ2-3; perhaps TRBD1 as D (5 bases). The CDR3 has 14 amino acids. V dropped 7 bases and J dropped 4 bases, with 15 bases sitting between them. CDR3 in amino acids: CASIGRAISDTQYF. CDR3 sequence (DNA): TGTGCCAGCATCGGCAGGGCGATATCAGATACGCAGTATTTT.

This clonotype was picked up many times. The chain joins TRBV6-1 to TRBJ2-2; a possible D gene is TRBD2 (5 bases). The CDR3 is 17 amino acids. Between the trimmed V and J ends, which lost 5 bases and 6 bases, there was a span of 22 bases. Per germline, CDR1 MNHNS and CDR2 SASEGT. The CDR3 protein is CASSHAGRVLGAGELFF. In DNA, the CDR3 is TGTGCCAGCAGTCACGCGGGCCGGGTTTTAGGAGCCGGGGAGCTGTTTTTT.

This clonotype was seen a handful of times. The chain recombines TRBV20-1 with TRBJ2-3; D call uncertain. Germline CDR1 reads DFQATT; CDR2 reads SNEGSKA (reference sequence). The CDR3 contains 13 residues. The V end lost 3 bases, the J end lost 2 bases, and 9 bases lay between the germline ends. The CDR3 protein is CSASSQITDTQYF. The CDR3 DNA reads TGCAGTGCTAGTTCTCAGATCACAGATACGCAGTATTTT.

This clonotype appeared a few times. This may be a read error: a much more frequent sequence differs by one nucleotide. The CDR3 protein is CSAPDISEAQYF. The CDR3 region has the DNA TGCAGTGCTCCCGACATTTCAGAGGCCCAGTACTTC. The chain links TRBV20-1 to TRBJ2-5, with D unclear. The CDR3 contains 12 residues. The germline gives CDR1 DFQATT, CDR2 SNEGSKA (reference sequence).

The rearrangement uses TRBV20-1 and TRBJ1-1; D gene unclear. The germline V gene encodes CDR1 DFQATT and CDR2 SNEGSKA (reference sequence). The CDR3 covers 13 residues. Deletions cut 6 bases from V and 0 bases from J, with 11 bases between. DNA for the CDR3: TGCAGTGCGGTACCGACAATGAACACTGAAGCTTTCTTT. Amino acid sequence: CSAVPTMNTEAFF.

Concerning this clonotype: This may arise from a read error, as a much more abundant clone is one base away. The V and J genes are TRBV6-5 and TRBJ2-7; D unclear. In germline, CDR1 is MNHEY, CDR2 SVGAGI. The CDR3 extends over 13 amino acids. The CDR3 DNA reads TGTGTCAGCAGTTACGGTCCCACGTATGAGCAGTACTTC. This sequence encodes CVSSYGPTYEQYF.

This clonotype was seen once. At one of its ends the junction is not consistent with the germline gene, which may arise from a read error. J is TRBJ2-1 and V is TRBV27; TRBD2 matches at 7 bases. From germline, CDR1 is MNHEY and CDR2 SMNVEV (reference sequence). There are 18 residues in the CDR3. The CDR3 bases are TGTGCCAGCAGGCGGGGTGGCGGGGGAGCCATATCGGGCAATGAGGAGTTCTTC. The encoded protein is CASRRGGGGAISGNEEFF.

This clonotype was observed many times. The chain uses TRBV5-1 and TRBJ2-1; D is ambiguous. Germline-derived CDR1 and CDR2 are SGHRS and YFSETQ. Trimming took 0 bases from V and 8 from J, leaving 3 bases between them. The CDR3 totals 11 residues. The CDR3 coding sequence is TGCGCCAGCAGCTTGGACTATGAGCAGTTCTTC. Translating gives CASSLDYEQFF.

Turning to this clonotype: This sequence may be a read error, since a much larger clone differs from it by one base. The chain links TRBV4-1 to TRBJ2-5; 7 bases align to TRBD2. Germline V gene lookup returns CDR1 MGHRA and CDR2 YSYEKL. The CDR3 contains 15 residues. V trimming: 1 base; J trimming: 5 bases; junction bases outside the gene matches: 7. CDR3 DNA: TGCGCCAGCAGCCAAGGGCTAGTGGGAGGGGAGACCCAGTACTTC. It encodes CASSQGLVGGETQYF.

This clonotype was recorded many times. The CDR3, as DNA: TGTGCCTGGAGTCCCCGTGGACAGGGCCGGACTGAAGCTTTCTTT. It codes for CAWSPRGQGRTEAFF. V gene TRBV30 combines with J gene TRBJ1-1; 8 bases are shared with TRBD1. Germline CDR1 is GTSNPN and CDR2 is SVGIG (reference sequence). This CDR3 contains 15 residues. The V gene end was trimmed by 2 bases and the J gene end by 5 bases; junction bases not matched to a gene: 10. Complete variable domain (other parts from reference TRBV30 and TRBJ1-1): SQTIHQWPATLVQPVGSPLSLECTVEGTSNPNLYWYRQAAGRGLQLLFYSVGIGQISSEVPQNLSASRPQDRQFILSSKKLLLSDSGFYLCAWSPRGQGRTEAFFGQGTRLTVV.

This clonotype was counted many times. This chain uses TRBV27 with TRBJ1-5, with D perhaps TRBD1 (6 bases). CDR1 and CDR2 (germline): MNHEY, SMNVEV (reference sequence). The CDR3 has 14 residues. V was pared by 5 bases and J by 0 bases, with 8 bases between. The chain's CDR3 is CASSRTASNQPQHF. The DNA of the CDR3 is TGTGCCAGCAGTCGGACAGCTAGCAATCAGCCCCAGCATTTT.

This clonotype was found many times. The V and J genes are TRBV18 and TRBJ2-7; perhaps D is TRBD1 or TRBD2 (5 bases each). Germline V gene sequence: CDR1 KGHSH, CDR2 LQKENI. This CDR3 contains 16 residues. The V end lost 2 bases, the J end lost 0 bases, and 14 bases lay between the germline ends. The chain's CDR3 is CASSPGDALSSYEQYF. The CDR3 coding sequence is TGTGCCAGCTCACCAGGGGACGCCCTGAGCTCCTACGAGCAGTACTTC.